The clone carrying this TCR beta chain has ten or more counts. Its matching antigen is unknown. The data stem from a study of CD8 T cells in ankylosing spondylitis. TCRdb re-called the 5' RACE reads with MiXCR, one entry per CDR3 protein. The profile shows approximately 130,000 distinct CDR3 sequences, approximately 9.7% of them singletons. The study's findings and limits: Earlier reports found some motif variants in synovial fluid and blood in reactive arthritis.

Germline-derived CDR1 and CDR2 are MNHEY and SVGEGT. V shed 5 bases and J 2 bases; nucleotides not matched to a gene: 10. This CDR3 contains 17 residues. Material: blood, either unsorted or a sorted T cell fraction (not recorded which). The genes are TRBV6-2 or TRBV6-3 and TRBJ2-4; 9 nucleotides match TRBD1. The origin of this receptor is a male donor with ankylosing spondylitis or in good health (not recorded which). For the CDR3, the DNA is TGTGCCAGCAGTCCTCGGACAGGGGCGGTTACCAAAAACATTCAGTACTTC. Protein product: CASSPRTGAVTKNIQYF.